This record covers a single T cell receptor beta chain. Its specificity is not known. This record belongs to a study of siplizumab effects on memory and regulatory T cells. Here immunoSEQ multiplex PCR was the method, and the copy in TCRdb shows in-frame clones only, minus some. This table has some 110,000 clones, over 85% appearing once. Findings and caveats of the study: Roughly 80-97% of proliferating CD4+ or CD8+ clones lacked an assignable naive or memory phenotype. Unstimulated subsets accounted for the mapping of only a minor share of the clones that were alloreactive. The study found naive T cells seemingly more diverse than memory cells and seemingly major alloresponse contributors. Suppressive function of proliferating Tregs from siplizumab cultures was not confirmed.

Trimming took 5 bases from V and 10 from J; bases not matched to a gene: 5. Germline V gene data show CDR1 as SGHAT and CDR2 as FQNNGV. The CDR3 contains 13 residues. V and J are TRBV11-2 and TRBJ1-4; 9 bases line up with TRBD1. The receptor was isolated from a human donor in good health. The specimen sequenced was Tregs sorted from blood. The CDR3 DNA reads TGTGCCAGCAGCCTGGACAGGGGTGGAAAACTGTTTTTT. It codes for CASSLDRGGKLFF. The variable domain in full, with the rest retrieved from reference TRBV11-2 and TRBJ1-4, is EAGVAQSPRYKIIEKRQSVAFWCNPISGHATLYWYQQILGQGPKLLIQFQNNGVVDDSQLPKDRFSAERLKGVDSTLKIQPAKLEDSAVYLCASSLDRGGKLFFGSGTQLSVL.